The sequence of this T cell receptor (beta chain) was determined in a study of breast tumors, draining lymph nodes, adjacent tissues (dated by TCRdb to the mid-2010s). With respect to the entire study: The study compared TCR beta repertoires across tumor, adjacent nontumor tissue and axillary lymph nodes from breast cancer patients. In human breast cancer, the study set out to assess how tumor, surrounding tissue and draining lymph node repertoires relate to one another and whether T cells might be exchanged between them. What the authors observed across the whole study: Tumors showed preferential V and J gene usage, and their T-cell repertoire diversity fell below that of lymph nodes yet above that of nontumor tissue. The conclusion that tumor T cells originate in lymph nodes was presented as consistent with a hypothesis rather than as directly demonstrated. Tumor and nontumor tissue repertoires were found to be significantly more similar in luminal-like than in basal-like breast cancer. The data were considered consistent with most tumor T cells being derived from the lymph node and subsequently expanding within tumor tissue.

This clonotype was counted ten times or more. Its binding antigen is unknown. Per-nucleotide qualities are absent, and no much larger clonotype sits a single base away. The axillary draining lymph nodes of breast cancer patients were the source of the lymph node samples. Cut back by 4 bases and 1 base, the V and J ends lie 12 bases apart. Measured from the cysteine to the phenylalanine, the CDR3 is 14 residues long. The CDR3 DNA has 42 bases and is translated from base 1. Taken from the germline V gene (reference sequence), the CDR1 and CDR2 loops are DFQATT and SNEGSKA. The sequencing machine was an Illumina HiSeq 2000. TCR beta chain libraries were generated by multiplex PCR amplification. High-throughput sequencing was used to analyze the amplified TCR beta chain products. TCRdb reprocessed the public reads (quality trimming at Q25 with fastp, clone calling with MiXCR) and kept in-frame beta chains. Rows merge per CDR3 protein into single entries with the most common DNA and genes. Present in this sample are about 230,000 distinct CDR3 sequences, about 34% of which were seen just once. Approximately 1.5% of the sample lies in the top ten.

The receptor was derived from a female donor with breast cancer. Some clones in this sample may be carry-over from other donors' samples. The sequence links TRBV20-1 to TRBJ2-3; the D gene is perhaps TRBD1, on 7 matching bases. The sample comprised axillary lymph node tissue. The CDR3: CSAKGASGTDTQYF. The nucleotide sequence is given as TGCAGTGCTAAGGGGGCTAGCGGCACAGATACGCAGTATTTT.